There are many counts of the clone carrying this T cell receptor beta chain. The data derive from a study of T cells after yellow fever vaccination. This CDR3 has 14 residues. CDR1 DFQATT and CDR2 SNEGSKA come from the germline V gene (reference sequence). The J segment lost 4 bases and the V segment lost 6 bases, leaving 7 bases of the junction unmatched. TCRdb reanalysed the 5' RACE reads using MiXCR and keeps one entry per CDR3 protein. The sample records approximately 580,000 distinct CDR3 sequences, around a sixth being singletons. The receptor was isolated from a man between 18 and 35 years old who received the YFV17D yellow fever vaccine. The material was PBMCs, obtained around 5 days after the first yellow fever vaccination. This sequence joins TRBV20-1 and TRBJ2-5; 11 bases match TRBD2. CDR3 loop: CSADSGGAVETQYF. CDR3 bases: TGCAGTGCCGATAGCGGGGGGGCAGTAGAGACCCAGTACTTC.